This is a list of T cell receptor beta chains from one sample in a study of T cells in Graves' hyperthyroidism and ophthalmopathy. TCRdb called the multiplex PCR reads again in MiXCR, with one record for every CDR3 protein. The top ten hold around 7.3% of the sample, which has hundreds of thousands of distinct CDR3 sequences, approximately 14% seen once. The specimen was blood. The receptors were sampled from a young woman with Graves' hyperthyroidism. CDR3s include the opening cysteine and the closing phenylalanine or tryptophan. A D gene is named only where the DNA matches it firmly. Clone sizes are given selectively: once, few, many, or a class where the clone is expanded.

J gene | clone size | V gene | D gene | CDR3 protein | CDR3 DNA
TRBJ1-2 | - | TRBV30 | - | CAWSVLPQGGYTF | TGTGCCTGGAGTGTACTCCCTCAGGGCGGCTACACCTTC
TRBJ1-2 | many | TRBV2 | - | CASSDEGGGAQGYGYTF | TGTGCCAGCAGTGATGAGGGAGGGGGGGCGCAAGGCTATGGCTACACCTTC
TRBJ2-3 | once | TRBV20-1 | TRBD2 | CSSTGGARADTQYF | TGCAGTTCCACCGGGGGGGCCAGGGCAGATACGCAGTATTTT
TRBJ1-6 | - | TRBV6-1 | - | CASSVLGSPLHF | TGTGCCAGCAGTGTATTAGGTTCACCCCTCCACTTT
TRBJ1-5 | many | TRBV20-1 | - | CSALGPGGYGQPQHF | TGCAGTGCCCTAGGTCCCGGGGGCTATGGTCAGCCCCAGCATTTT
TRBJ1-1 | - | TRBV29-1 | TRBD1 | CSVEDQLNGDRMNTEASF | TGCAGCGTTGAAGATCAACTCAACGGGGACAGGATGAACACTGAAGCTTCCTTT
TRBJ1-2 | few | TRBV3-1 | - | CASSQDLTGYTF | TGTGCCAGCAGCCAAGATCTTACTGGCTACACCTTC
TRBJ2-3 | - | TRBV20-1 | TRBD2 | CSASSGGVTDTQYF | TGCAGTGCTAGTTCTGGGGGGGTCACAGATACGCAGTATTTT
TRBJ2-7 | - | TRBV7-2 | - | CASSPAVGSLPYEQYF | TGTGCCAGCAGCCCCGCCGTCGGGAGTTTACCCTACGAGCAGTACTTC
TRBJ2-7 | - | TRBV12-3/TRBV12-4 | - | CASRLGPNSYEQYF | TGTGCCAGCAGACTCGGACCCAACTCCTACGAGCAGTACTTC
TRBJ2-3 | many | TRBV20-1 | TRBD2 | CSARATSGTDTQYF | TGCAGTGCTAGAGCAACTAGCGGGACAGATACGCAGTATTTT
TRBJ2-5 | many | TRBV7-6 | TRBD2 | CASSLGLARGETQYF | TGTGCCAGCAGCCTCGGACTAGCCCGAGGGGAGACCCAGTACTTC
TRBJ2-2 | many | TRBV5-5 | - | CASSLGGKAELFF | TGTGCCAGCAGCTTGGGCGGCAAAGCGGAGCTGTTTTTT
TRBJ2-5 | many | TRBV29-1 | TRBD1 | CSVEWDSLQETQYF | TGCAGCGTTGAATGGGACAGCCTCCAAGAGACCCAGTACTTC
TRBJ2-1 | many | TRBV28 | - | CASSRRGTYNEQFF | TGTGCCAGCAGTCGTCGAGGTACTTACAATGAGCAGTTCTTC
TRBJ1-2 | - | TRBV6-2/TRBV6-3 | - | CASSYALSGYTF | TGTGCCAGCAGTTACGCACTATCGGGCTACACCTTC
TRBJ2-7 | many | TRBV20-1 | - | CSARDVDEQYF | TGCAGTGCTAGAGATGTGGACGAGCAGTACTTC
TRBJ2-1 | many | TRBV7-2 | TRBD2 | CASSLDDGRSYNEQFF | TGTGCCAGCAGCTTAGATGACGGGAGGAGCTACAATGAGCAGTTCTTC
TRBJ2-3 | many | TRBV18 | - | CASSPLVSSDTQYF | TGTGCCAGCTCACCACTCGTTTCATCAGATACGCAGTATTTT
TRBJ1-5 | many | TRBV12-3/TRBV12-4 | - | CASGRGRDQPQHF | TGTGCCAGCGGTCGGGGCAGGGATCAGCCCCAGCATTTT
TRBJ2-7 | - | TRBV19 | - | CASSISLAPTYEQYF | TGTGCCAGTAGTATCAGCCTAGCGCCGACCTACGAGCAGTACTTC
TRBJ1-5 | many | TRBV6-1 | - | CASSGGTGVGQPQHF | TGTGCCAGCAGTGGGGGGACGGGGGTTGGTCAGCCCCAGCATTTT
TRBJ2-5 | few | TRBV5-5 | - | CASSLVLEAQYF | TGTGCCAGCAGCTTGGTTTTGGAGGCCCAGTACTTC
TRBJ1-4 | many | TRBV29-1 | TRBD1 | CSVGSGQTNEKLFF | TGCAGCGTTGGATCGGGACAGACTAATGAAAAACTGTTTTTT
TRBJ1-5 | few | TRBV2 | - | CASSAGPVAFVTDTQHF | TGTGCCAGCAGTGCAGGGCCGGTGGCATTCGTCACAGATACGCAGCATTTT
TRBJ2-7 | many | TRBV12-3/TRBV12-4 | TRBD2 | CASRQTGGSSYEQYF | TGTGCCAGCAGGCAAACGGGCGGGAGTTCTTACGAGCAGTACTTC
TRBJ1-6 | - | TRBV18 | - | CASSPRAQGNSPLHF | TGTGCCAGCTCACCGAGGGCCCAGGGTAATTCACCCCTCCACTTT
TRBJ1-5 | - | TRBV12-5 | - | CASGLRDSNQPQHF | TGTGCTAGTGGTTTGAGGGATAGCAATCAGCCCCAGCATTTT
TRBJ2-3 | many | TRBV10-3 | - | CAIRVVGTDTQYF | TGTGCCATCAGGGTCGTCGGCACAGATACGCAGTATTTT
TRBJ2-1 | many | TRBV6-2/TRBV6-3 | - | CASSYQLAYNEQFF | TGTGCCAGCAGTTACCAACTAGCATACAATGAGCAGTTCTTC
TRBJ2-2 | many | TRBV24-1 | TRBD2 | CATSDLRSSGRARTGELFF | TGTGCCACCAGTGATTTGCGAAGCAGCGGGAGGGCCCGCACCGGGGAGCTGTTTTTT
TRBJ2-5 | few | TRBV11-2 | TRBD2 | CASSQGLAGGFQETQYF | TGTGCCAGCAGCCAGGGACTAGCGGGCGGGTTTCAAGAGACCCAGTACTTC
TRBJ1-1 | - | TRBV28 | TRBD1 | CASRINSGGTEAFF | TGTGCCAGCAGGATAAACTCAGGGGGCACTGAAGCTTTCTTT
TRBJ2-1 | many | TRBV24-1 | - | CATSDFSGQPRTYNEQFF | TGTGCCACCAGTGATTTCTCCGGACAGCCAAGGACCTACAATGAGCAGTTCTTC
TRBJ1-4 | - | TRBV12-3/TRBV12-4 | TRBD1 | CASSGDRGGLREKLFF | TGTGCCAGCAGTGGAGACAGGGGAGGATTGAGGGAAAAACTGTTTTTT
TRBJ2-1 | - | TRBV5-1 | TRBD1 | CASSIDGTGANEQFF | TGCGCCAGCAGCATAGACGGGACAGGCGCCAATGAGCAGTTCTTC
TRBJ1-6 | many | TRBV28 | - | CASQIARVYSPLHF | TGTGCCAGCCAGATCGCGCGGGTTTATTCACCCCTCCACTTT
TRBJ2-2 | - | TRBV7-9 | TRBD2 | CASSLRLAGDGDGELFF | TGTGCTAGCAGCTTAAGGCTAGCGGGAGATGGGGACGGGGAGCTGTTTTTT
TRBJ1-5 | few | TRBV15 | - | CATSRDRQPQHF | TGTGCCACCAGCAGAGACAGACAGCCCCAGCATTTT
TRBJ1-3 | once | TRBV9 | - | CASSSSSEGKGNTIYF | TGTGCCAGCAGCTCTAGCTCGGAGGGGAAGGGAAACACCATATATTTT
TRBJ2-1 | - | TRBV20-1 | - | CSARGRAPYNEQFF | TGCAGTGCTAGAGGGAGGGCCCCCTACAATGAGCAGTTCTTC
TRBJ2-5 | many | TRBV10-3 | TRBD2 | CAISAGGRRETQYF | TGTGCCATCAGTGCGGGGGGGCGGAGGGAGACCCAGTACTTC
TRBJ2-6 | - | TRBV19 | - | CASSIASGPGANVLTF | TGTGCCAGTAGTATAGCGTCAGGGCCTGGGGCCAACGTCCTGACTTTC
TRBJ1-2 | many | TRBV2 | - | CASSRTAIEGYTF | TGTGCCAGCAGTAGGACAGCCATCGAGGGCTACACCTTC
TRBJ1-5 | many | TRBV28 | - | CATRGSNQPQHF | TGTGCCACCAGGGGTAGCAATCAGCCCCAGCATTTT
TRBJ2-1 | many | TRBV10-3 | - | CAISESGAGWGDEQFF | TGTGCCATCAGTGAGTCGGGGGCGGGCTGGGGCGATGAGCAGTTCTTC
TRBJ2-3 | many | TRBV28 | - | CASSPGGGGKDTQYF | TGTGCCAGCAGCCCGGGGGGCGGGGGTAAGGATACGCAGTATTTT
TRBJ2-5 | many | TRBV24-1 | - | CATSDRNRRQETQYF | TGTGCCACCAGTGACCGAAACAGGCGGCAAGAGACCCAGTACTTC
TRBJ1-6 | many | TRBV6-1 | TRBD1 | CASRPRTGPNSPLHF | TGTGCCAGCAGGCCCCGGACAGGGCCTAATTCACCCCTCCACTTT
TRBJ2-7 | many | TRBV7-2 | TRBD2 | CASSQFSAGGVYEQYF | TGTGCCAGCAGCCAATTTTCGGCGGGAGGGGTTTACGAGCAGTACTTC
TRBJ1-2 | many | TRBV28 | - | CASSFPRDGYTF | TGTGCCAGCAGTTTCCCCAGGGATGGCTACACCTTC
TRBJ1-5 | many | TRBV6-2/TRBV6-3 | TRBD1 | CASSYSNRGPWQPQHF | TGTGCCAGCAGTTACTCGAACAGGGGGCCCTGGCAGCCCCAGCATTTT
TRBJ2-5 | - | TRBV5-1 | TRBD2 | CASSATGAGGQETQYF | TGCGCCAGCAGCGCCACGGGTGCGGGGGGGCAAGAGACCCAGTACTTC
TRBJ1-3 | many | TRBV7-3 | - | CASSLLGGVSGNTIYF | TGTGCCAGCAGCTTATTGGGGGGCGTCTCTGGAAACACCATATATTTT
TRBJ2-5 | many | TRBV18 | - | CASSPFDSSGETQYF | TGTGCCAGCTCGCCATTCGACTCCTCCGGGGAGACCCAGTACTTC
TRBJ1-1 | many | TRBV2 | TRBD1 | CASSPEDRGPRSTEAFF | TGTGCCAGCAGCCCTGAGGACAGGGGGCCCCGCAGCACTGAAGCTTTCTTT
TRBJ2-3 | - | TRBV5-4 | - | CASSGPGLSDTQYF | TGTGCCAGCAGCGGCCCAGGGCTTTCAGATACGCAGTATTTT
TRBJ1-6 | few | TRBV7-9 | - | CASTERGFETSPLHF | TGTGCCAGCACCGAAAGGGGGTTTGAGACTTCACCCCTCCACTTT
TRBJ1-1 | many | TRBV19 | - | CASSPHSGRNTEAFF | TGTGCCAGTAGTCCCCATTCCGGGAGGAACACTGAAGCTTTCTTT